The T cell receptor (beta chain) described here comes from a study of T cell responses to AZD1222 COVID-19 vaccine. Study-level findings and limits: Baseline seropositives among AZD1222 recipients totaled only six.

Concerning this clone itself: As yet, its antigen is unknown.

Profiled with immunoSEQ multiplex PCR; TCRdb holds only in-frame clones, not every one. The sample includes around 120,000 clones, about 88% of them seen just once. The CDR3 extends over 13 amino acids. CDR1 and CDR2 (germline): SEHNR, FQNEAQ (reference sequence). V was pared by 3 bases and J by 6 bases, with 5 bases of the junction left unmatched. The clonotype originates from an adult in good health. J is TRBJ2-7 and V is TRBV7-9; 7 bases agree with TRBD1. Here the sequenced sample was peripheral blood, taken on day 0 of AZD1222 vaccination. The CDR3 region has the DNA TGTGCCAGCAGCTTCACCGCAGGGGGCGAGCAGTACTTC. Amino acid sequence: CASSFTAGGEQYF.